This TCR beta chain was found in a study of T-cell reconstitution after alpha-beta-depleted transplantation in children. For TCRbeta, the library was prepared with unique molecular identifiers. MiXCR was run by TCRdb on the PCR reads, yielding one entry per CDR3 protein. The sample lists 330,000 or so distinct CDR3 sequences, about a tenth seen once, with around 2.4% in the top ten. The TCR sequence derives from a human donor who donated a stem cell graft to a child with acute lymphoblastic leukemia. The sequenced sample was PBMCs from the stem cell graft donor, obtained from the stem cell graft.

CDR3 in DNA: TGCAGTGCTAGAAGCGGGAGTATCTACGAGCAGTACTTC. Amino acids: CSARSGSIYEQYF. This chain connects TRBV20-1 to TRBJ2-7; 8 bases agree with TRBD2. Losses at the gene ends were 2 bases for V and 3 bases for J; bases not matched to a gene: 3. Germline V gives CDR1 DFQATT, CDR2 SNEGSKA (reference sequence). The CDR3 extends over 13 amino acids.